The 26 T cell receptor beta chains reported below all come from one sample, sequenced in a study of cytomegalovirus exposure and HLA in healthy donors. PCR primers comprised 60 Vbeta and 13 Jbeta primers. The assay was immunoSEQ multiplex PCR, and TCRdb's table has in-frame clones only and misses some. The table has 130,000 to 150,000 clones, approximately 74% seen once. The sequenced sample consisted of PBMCs. Receptors were obtained from a man aged 18 to 35 in good health and CMV-seropositive.

This clone was observed once. The V gene is TRBV5-1, the J gene TRBJ1-1; no definite D call. The CDR3 sequence is 13 residues long. Looked up from germline, CDR1 is SGHRS and CDR2 is YFSETQ. V was cut by 2 bases and J by 5 bases, with 10 bases left in between. CDR3 amino acids: CASSFQRRTEAFF. The CDR3 DNA reads TGCGCCAGCAGCTTCCAAAGGCGGACTGAAGCTTTCTTT.

This clone has more than one count but fewer than ten. The CDR3 region has the DNA TGTGCCAGCAGTTTGTCGGCCGGGATGGGGCCCCAGCATTTT. Its translation is CASSLSAGMGPQHF. V gene TRBV28 combines with J gene TRBJ1-5; no reliable D call. Germline V gives CDR1 MDHEN, CDR2 SYDVKM. This CDR3 is 14 amino acids long. Between the trimmed V and J ends, which lost 3 bases and 9 bases, there was a span of 15 bases.

This chain joins TRBV7-8 and TRBJ2-1, with TRBD1 matching 7 bases. This CDR3 region has 16 residues. Germline CDR1 and CDR2: SGHVS and FQNEAQ. J lost 8 bases, V lost 5 bases, and 15 bases had no gene match. CDR3: CASSPNDRVLSYEQFF. In nucleotides, the CDR3 is TGTGCCAGCAGCCCAAACGACAGGGTCCTAAGCTATGAGCAGTTCTTC.

The chain links TRBV6-5 to TRBJ1-2; D call uncertain. This CDR3 spans 14 amino acids. Germline loops: CDR1 MNHEY, CDR2 SVGAGI. The V gene lost 0 bases and the J gene lost 0 bases, with 5 bases spanning the gap. The CDR3 here is CASSYSSSNYGYTF. The CDR3 nucleotides read TGTGCCAGCAGTTACTCCTCCTCTAACTATGGCTACACCTTC.

The chain combines TRBV28 with TRBJ1-5; D perhaps matches TRBD1 (6 bases). With 5 bases removed from V and 3 bases from J, the gap between germline ends came to 11 bases. The CDR3 length is 14 residues. The germline gives CDR1 MDHEN, CDR2 SYDVKM. CDR3 residues: CASSPQGYNQPQHF. CDR3 DNA sequence: TGTGCCAGCAGTCCCCAGGGGTACAATCAGCCCCAGCATTTT.

This clone occurred once. This rearrangement joins TRBV25-1 to TRBJ2-1; D might be TRBD1 (5 bases). The V gene lost 2 bases and the J gene lost 7 bases, with 12 bases spanning the gap. The germline CDR1 and CDR2 sequences are MGHDK and SYGVNS. The CDR3 extends over 14 amino acids. The CDR3 DNA reads TGTGCCAGCAGTGAACCAGGGTTTACAAATGAGCAGTTCTTC. It encodes CASSEPGFTNEQFF.

This chain connects TRBV5-1 to TRBJ2-7; TRBD1 agrees at 7 bases. The V and J ends lost 5 bases and 2 bases, in that order; junction bases with no gene match: 10. Germline lookup yields CDR1 SGHRS and CDR2 YFSETQ. The CDR3 extends over 15 amino acids. CDR3 in DNA: TGCGCCAGCAGTCATCGGACAGGTAACGCCTACGAGCAGTACTTC. This encodes CASSHRTGNAYEQYF.

The chain has TRBV7-9 and TRBJ2-1; D unclear. Trimming removed 0 bases from V and 8 bases from J, with 11 bases in between. From germline, CDR1 is SEHNR and CDR2 FQNEAQ (reference sequence). The CDR3 spans 14 residues. CDR3 loop: CASSLAPHSDEQFF. Here the CDR3 DNA reads TGTGCCAGCAGCTTAGCTCCCCACTCGGATGAGCAGTTCTTC.

The J gene is TRBJ2-7, the V gene TRBV4-3; 9 bases agree with TRBD2. Germline V lookup: CDR1 LGHNA, CDR2 YSLEER. The CDR3 spans 14 residues. J was trimmed by 2 bases and V by 5 bases; bases with no gene match: 4. The CDR3 DNA follows: TGCGCCAGCAGCTTGACTAGCGGACCCTACGAGCAGTACTTC. Translated, it gives CASSLTSGPYEQYF.

V and J are TRBV7-6 and TRBJ1-5, with D possibly matching TRBD1 (6 bases). V was pared by 4 bases and J by 8 bases, with 9 bases between. Per germline, CDR1 SGHVS and CDR2 FNYEAQ. The CDR3 length is 12 residues. CDR3 DNA: TGTGCCAGCAGCTCAAACAGGGAGCCCCAGCATTTT. Amino acid sequence: CASSSNREPQHF.

This chain uses TRBV30 with TRBJ1-5; D gene uncertain. This CDR3 contains 13 residues. Trimming pared 3 bases from V and 0 bases from J, leaving 6 bases between. Germline loops: CDR1 GTSNPN, CDR2 SVGIG (reference sequence). CDR3 region: CAWRGSSNQPQHF. The CDR3 DNA reads TGTGCCTGGAGGGGGAGTAGCAATCAGCCCCAGCATTTT. Combining the CDR3 with reference TRBV30 and TRBJ1-5 gives the whole variable domain SQTIHQWPATLVQPVGSPLSLECTVEGTSNPNLYWYRQAAGRGLQLLFYSVGIGQISSEVPQNLSASRPQDRQFILSSKKLLLSDSGFYLCAWRGSSNQPQHFGDGTRLSIL.

The CDR3 region has the DNA TGTGCCAGTAGTACAAATCAGGGGGGTAATTCACCCCTCCACTTT. It translates to CASSTNQGGNSPLHF. The chain combines TRBV19 with TRBJ1-6, with TRBD1 matching over 7 bases. Germline values: CDR1 LNHDA, CDR2 SQIVND (reference sequence). The CDR3 length is 15 residues. After removal of 4 bases from V and 6 bases from J, the junction contained 6 bases not matched to a gene.

The chain carries TRBV23-1 and TRBJ1-5; the D is unclear. TRBV23-1 is an ORF, and what it does is uncertain. The CDR3 covers 14 residues. The V gene lost 0 bases and the J gene lost 5 bases, with 8 bases spanning the gap. This CDR3 is CASSQSPGYQPQHF. The CDR3 bases are TGCGCCAGCAGTCAATCGCCAGGTTATCAGCCCCAGCATTTT.

The chain joins TRBV19 to TRBJ2-1; the match to TRBD1 covers 11 bases. J lost 7 bases, V lost 5 bases, and 1 base had no gene match. The CDR3 is 13 amino acids. Germline V gives CDR1 LNHDA, CDR2 SQIVND (reference sequence). This chain's CDR3 is CASSGTGGNEQFF. The DNA for the CDR3 is TGTGCCAGTAGTGGGACAGGGGGGAATGAGCAGTTCTTC.

The chain employs TRBV19 and TRBJ1-2; tentatively, D is TRBD1 (5 bases). V lost 6 bases to trimming and J lost 3 bases, with 11 bases between them. The CDR3 consists of 13 residues. Germline CDR1 and CDR2: LNHDA and SQIVND (reference sequence). The CDR3 DNA reads TGTGCCAGTAGCTTGACGGGGGACTATGGCTACACCTTC. The encoded protein is CASSLTGDYGYTF.

This clone was detected only once. Here the CDR3 reads CASSLRGGAYNEQFF. CDR3 coding DNA: TGTGCCAGCAGCTTGCGGGGCGGGGCCTACAATGAGCAGTTCTTC. V and J are TRBV5-6 and TRBJ2-1, with a tentative D call TRBD2 (6 bases). V was cut by 1 base and J by 2 bases, with 10 bases left in between. Germline V gene data show CDR1 as SGHDT and CDR2 as YYEEEE. This CDR3 is 15 amino acids long.

The V and J genes are TRBV7-9 and TRBJ1-6, with D possibly being TRBD1 (6 bases). Trimming cost V 6 bases and J 4 bases, with 19 bases left between them. The CDR3 is 17 amino acids. CDR1 is SEHNR and CDR2 is FQNEAQ in the germline V gene (reference sequence). CDR3 DNA sequence: TGTGCCAGCAGTAGCGGGACATCGAGAAATTATAATTCACCCCTCCACTTT. Protein: CASSSGTSRNYNSPLHF.

V is TRBV11-3 and J is TRBJ1-2; 9 nucleotides line up with TRBD1. The V and J ends lost 7 bases and 4 bases, in that order; junction bases with no gene match: 22. Germline CDR1 reads SGHNT; CDR2 reads YENEEA. The CDR3 sequence is 19 residues long. DNA of the CDR3: TGTGCCAGCAACGGGGGGAAACTGGGACAGGGATTCACATTCTATGGCTACACCTTC. This gives the protein CASNGGKLGQGFTFYGYTF.

This clone was picked up a small number of times. This rearrangement joins TRBV6-1 to TRBJ1-5, with 8 bases that match TRBD1. The V gene end was trimmed by 6 bases and the J gene end by 3 bases; junction bases not matched to a gene: 4. There are 14 residues in the CDR3. Germline CDR1 MNHNS, CDR2 SASEGT. The CDR3 loop is CASRGQGPNQPQHF. The DNA for the CDR3 is TGTGCCAGCAGAGGACAGGGTCCCAATCAGCCCCAGCATTTT.

The chain is built from TRBV18 and TRBJ2-5, with a weak D call TRBD1 (6 bases). This CDR3 region has 14 residues. Germline V gives CDR1 KGHSH, CDR2 LQKENI. Deletions cut 4 bases from V and 2 bases from J, with 11 bases between. CDR3 DNA: TGTGCCAGCTCACTGGACAGAGGACAAGAGACCCAGTACTTC. This gives the protein CASSLDRGQETQYF.

CDR3: CASCTGTDSYEQYF. In nucleotides, the CDR3 is TGTGCCAGCTGCACCGGGACTGATTCCTACGAGCAGTACTTC. The chain links TRBV9 to TRBJ2-7, with a possible D match to TRBD2 (6 bases). Germline V gene sequence: CDR1 SGDLS, CDR2 YYNGEE. The CDR3 has 14 amino acids. Trimming removed 7 bases at V and 1 base at J, with 15 bases between. The variable domain in full, with the rest retrieved from reference TRBV9 and TRBJ2-7, is DSGVTQTPKHLITATGQRVTLRCSPRSGDLSVYWYQQSLDQGLQFLIQYYNGEERAKGNILERFSAQQFPDLHSELNLSSLELGDSALYFCASCTGTDSYEQYFGPGTRLTVT.

A word on this clone: The sample holds other DNA sequences that translate to the same CDR3. The chain combines TRBV6-4 with TRBJ2-2; 8 nucleotides line up with TRBD2. Germline CDR1 reads MRHNA; CDR2 reads SNTAGT. The J segment lost 4 bases and the V segment lost 5 bases, leaving 0 bases of the junction unmatched. The CDR3 covers 13 residues. The CDR3, as DNA: TGTGCCAGCAGTAGCGGGAGCACCGGGGAGCTGTTTTTT. It specifies CASSSGSTGELFF.

The chain combines TRBV7-9 with TRBJ2-7; D is undetermined. Germline-derived CDR1 and CDR2 are SEHNR and FQNEAQ (reference sequence). V gave up 1 base and J gave up 7 bases, with 11 bases separating them. CDR3 length equals 13 residues. The CDR3 coding sequence is TGTGCCAGCAGCTTAGAGACGGGTATGGAGCAGTACTTC. Amino acid sequence: CASSLETGMEQYF.

The rearrangement joins TRBV28 to TRBJ1-2; TRBD1 is a possible D gene (5 bases). This CDR3 has 13 amino acids. Trimming removed 8 bases from V and 2 bases from J, with 12 bases in between. From germline, CDR1 is MDHEN and CDR2 SYDVKM. The CDR3 DNA reads TGTGCCAGCCGGGACTTTTTAAACTATGGCTACACCTTC. Its translation: CASRDFLNYGYTF.

This clone was counted a single time. CDR3 region: CASSSYGQGHEQYF. CDR3 sequence (DNA): TGTGCCAGCAGTTCCTATGGACAGGGCCACGAGCAGTACTTC. The chain carries TRBV27 and TRBJ2-7; 8 bases are a match to TRBD1. Trimming removed 4 bases from V and 5 bases from J; junction bases left unmatched: 7. The CDR3 has 14 residues. Germline assignment: CDR1 MNHEY and CDR2 SMNVEV (reference sequence).

The CDR3 protein is CASSPLGSDIQYF. CDR3 coding DNA: TGTGCCAGCAGTCCCCTAGGCAGCGACATTCAGTACTTC. The chain uses TRBV2 and TRBJ2-4; D is ambiguous. The CDR3 loop spans 13 amino acids. The germline gives CDR1 SNHLY, CDR2 FYNNEI. V shed 5 bases and J shed 8 bases, with 13 bases lying between them.